The 22 T cell receptor beta chains below were found in one sample sequenced in a study of T cells in localized non-small cell lung cancer. TCRdb's table, derived via immunoSEQ multiplex PCR, lists solely in-frame clones and lacks some. The data contain 45,000 to 55,000 clones, 75% to 90% of them singletons. The sample in question was peripheral blood, obtained before any cancer treatment. Every receptor here comes from a male donor aged 60 or over with stage III squamous cell lung carcinoma.

This chain links TRBV5-6 with TRBJ2-3; tentatively, D is TRBD2 (6 bases). V shed 3 bases and J shed 6 bases, with 11 bases lying between them. The CDR3 consists of 13 residues. CDR1 and CDR2 (germline): SGHDT, YYEEEE. The CDR3 sequence is CASSSAGGDTQYF. The CDR3 nucleotides are TGTGCCAGCAGCTCGGCTGGGGGGGATACGCAGTATTTT.

The CDR3 bases are TGTGCCTGGAGTGTACGGGGGGCGCGGGAAAAACTGTTTTTT. Translation gives CAWSVRGAREKLFF. This chain links TRBV30 with TRBJ1-4; maybe TRBD1 (6 bases). V lost 0 bases and J lost 8, with 13 bases in between. The CDR3 has 14 residues. Germline CDR1 and CDR2: GTSNPN and SVGIG (reference sequence).

In this sample, this clone turned up once. This CDR3 reads CASSLKGSGSQTQYF. The CDR3, as DNA: TGTGCCAGCAGCTTAAAGGGTAGCGGGAGCCAGACCCAGTACTTC. This sequence joins TRBV7-9 and TRBJ2-5; 9 nucleotides line up with TRBD2. CDR3 length: 15 residues. Trimming cost V 2 bases and J 6 bases; bases outside gene matches: 7. CDR1 is SEHNR, CDR2 FQNEAQ, per germline (reference sequence).

V gene TRBV9 combines with J gene TRBJ2-1; D remains ambiguous. Germline V gene lookup returns CDR1 SGDLS and CDR2 YYNGEE. Deletions cut 0 bases from V and 4 bases from J, with 11 bases between. The CDR3 length is 15 residues. This CDR3 reads CASSVDLVGYNEQFF. Written as DNA, the CDR3 is TGTGCCAGCAGCGTAGATTTGGTAGGGTACAATGAGCAGTTCTTC.

This chain connects TRBV27 to TRBJ2-1; D gene unclear. V was trimmed by 3 bases and J by 3 bases, leaving 12 bases between them. Germline loops: CDR1 MNHEY, CDR2 SMNVEV (reference sequence). This CDR3 is 15 amino acids long. DNA for the CDR3: TGTGCCAGCAGTTTCCTACCAGTCAACTACAATGAGCAGTTCTTC. It is translated as CASSFLPVNYNEQFF.

There are a few counts of this clone. This chain uses TRBV2 with TRBJ1-2, with a tentative D call TRBD1 (5 bases). Germline V gene sequence: CDR1 SNHLY, CDR2 FYNNEI. This CDR3 is built from 12 residues. Between the trimmed V and J ends, which lost 7 bases and 8 bases, there was a span of 14 bases. CDR3 nucleotide sequence: TGTGCCAGCACCAACTATCGGGGGGGCTACACCTTC. Protein sequence: CASTNYRGGYTF.

The CDR3 region is CSGRMTVNTEAFF. The CDR3, as DNA: TGCAGCGGGAGAATGACAGTGAACACTGAAGCTTTCTTT. The V gene is TRBV29-1, the J gene TRBJ1-1, with a weak D call TRBD1 (5 bases). CDR3 length: 13 amino acids. V lost 7 bases to trimming and J lost 0 bases, with 12 bases between them. Germline CDR1 reads SQVTM; CDR2 reads ANQGSEA.

The CDR3 loop is CASSEQGFGKLFF. The CDR3 coding sequence is TGTGCCAGCAGCGAACAGGGTTTTGGGAAACTGTTTTTT. The V and J genes are TRBV25-1 and TRBJ1-4; tentatively, D is TRBD1 (6 bases). The CDR3 has 13 amino acids. V lost 6 bases and J lost 11, with 16 bases in between. Germline CDR1 MGHDK, CDR2 SYGVNS.

This clone appeared once. J is TRBJ2-5 and V is TRBV5-8; 14 bases align to TRBD2. J was trimmed by 1 base and V by 2 bases; bases with no gene match: 13. The CDR3 totals 20 residues. The germline gives CDR1 SGHTS, CDR2 YDEGEE. The chain's CDR3 is CASSFLGTSGSWAGQETQYF. CDR3 bases: TGTGCCAGCAGCTTTTTAGGGACTAGCGGGAGCTGGGCGGGCCAAGAGACCCAGTACTTC.

This clone was recorded a few times. This chain joins TRBV4-1 and TRBJ2-7; 7 positions agree with TRBD1. J was trimmed by 2 bases and V by 1 base; bases with no gene match: 8. CDR3 length: 16 amino acids. CDR1 and CDR2 (germline): MGHRA, YSYEKL. The CDR3 nucleotides are TGCGCCAGCAGCCAAGCTCCCGACAGGGCCACCTACGAGCAGTACTTC. Translated, it gives CASSQAPDRATYEQYF.

This clone occurred a few times. The V and J genes are TRBV11-3 and TRBJ1-1; D remains unclear. V gave up 2 bases and J gave up 4 bases, with 2 bases separating them. Germline CDR1 SGHNT, CDR2 YENEEA. The CDR3 has 11 residues. The CDR3, as DNA: TGTGCCAGCAGCTTACTCACTGAAGCTTTCTTT. Translation: CASSLLTEAFF.

This clone has only one observation. This chain uses TRBV28 with TRBJ1-6, with D uncertain. CDR1 MDHEN and CDR2 SYDVKM come from the germline V gene. The CDR3 length is 15 residues. Trimming left V 8 bases short and J 3 bases short, with 14 bases between. CDR3 loop: CASLYRTRYNSPLHF. CDR3 DNA: TGTGCCAGCCTTTACCGAACCCGCTATAATTCACCCCTCCACTTT.

This chain links TRBV19 with TRBJ2-7, with D possibly called TRBD1 or TRBD2 (6 bases each). Germline loops: CDR1 LNHDA, CDR2 SQIVND (reference sequence). The CDR3 is 15 residues long. The ends were cut back, 9 bases at V and 2 bases at J, with 20 bases in the middle. CDR3 coding DNA: TGTGCCAGGTGGGGATGGTTAGGGGGGCCCTACGAGCAGTACTTC. This codes for CARWGWLGGPYEQYF.

The J gene is TRBJ2-7, the V gene TRBV6-6; tentatively, D is TRBD1 or TRBD2 (6 bases each). The CDR3 totals 14 residues. The ends were cut back, 2 bases at V and 6 bases at J, with 14 bases in the middle. Germline loops: CDR1 MNHNY, CDR2 SVGAGI (reference sequence). CDR3: CASSYSWGAVEQYF. The DNA for the CDR3 is TGTGCCAGCAGTTACAGTTGGGGGGCAGTCGAGCAGTACTTC.

This clone was detected only once. J is TRBJ2-1 and V is TRBV14; D gene ambiguous. V lost 5 bases and J lost 4, with 6 bases in between. This CDR3 spans 12 amino acids. CDR1 is SGHDN and CDR2 is FVKESK in the germline V gene. The CDR3 spells CASSESYNEQFF. CDR3 sequence (DNA): TGTGCCAGCAGCGAATCTTACAATGAGCAGTTCTTC.

The J gene is TRBJ1-4, the V gene TRBV5-6; D possibly corresponds to TRBD1 (5 bases). The V and J ends lost 0 bases and 3 bases respectively, with 12 bases between them. This CDR3 is built from 16 residues. Germline loops: CDR1 SGHDT, CDR2 YYEEEE. The CDR3 nucleotides are TGTGCCAGCAGCTTGGCCGTGAGGGGTGCTAATGAAAAACTGTTTTTT. It yields the protein CASSLAVRGANEKLFF. Based on the CDR3 plus reference TRBV5-6 and TRBJ1-4, the full variable domain is DAGVTQSPTHLIKTRGQQVTLRCSPKSGHDTVSWYQQALGQGPQFIFQYYEEEERQRGNFPDRFSGHQFPNYSSELNVNALLLGDSALYLCASSLAVRGANEKLFFGSGTQLSVL.

Here the CDR3 DNA reads TGTGCCAGCAGCTTGACAGGGCTTGGCTACACCTTC. Translation: CASSLTGLGYTF. The J gene is TRBJ1-2, the V gene TRBV7-9; 7 nucleotides match TRBD1. Losses at the gene ends were 3 bases for V and 7 bases for J; bases not matched to a gene: 2. From germline, CDR1 is SEHNR and CDR2 FQNEAQ (reference sequence). This CDR3 is 12 amino acids long. The variable domain in full, completed from reference TRBV7-9 and TRBJ1-2, reads DTGVSQNPRHKITKRGQNVTFRCDPISEHNRLYWYRQTLGQGPEFLTYFQNEAQLEKSRLLSDRFSAERPKGSFSTLEIQRTEQGDSAMYLCASSLTGLGYTFGSGTRLTVV.

The chain is built from TRBV30 and TRBJ1-4; TRBD1 agrees at 7 bases. J gave up 5 bases and V 5 bases, and 8 bases lay outside the gene matches. The V gene's germline CDR1 is GTSNPN and CDR2 SVGIG (reference sequence). This CDR3 is 14 amino acids long. The CDR3 loop is CAWHKTGENEKLFF. The CDR3 coding sequence is TGTGCCTGGCACAAAACAGGGGAGAATGAAAAACTGTTTTTT.

V is TRBV19 and J is TRBJ2-1; the match to TRBD1 covers 7 bases. The germline gives CDR1 LNHDA, CDR2 SQIVND (reference sequence). V lost 4 bases to trimming and J lost 4 bases; unmatched junction nucleotides: 10. There are 16 residues in the CDR3. This CDR3 reads CASSRGQFRAYNEQFF. The CDR3 DNA sequence: TGTGCCAGTAGTAGGGGACAGTTTAGGGCGTACAATGAGCAGTTCTTC. Full variable domain (missing parts from reference TRBV19 and TRBJ2-1): DGGITQSPKYLFRKEGQNVTLSCEQNLNHDAMYWYRQDPGQGLRLIYYSQIVNDFQKGDIAEGYSVSREKKESFPLTVTSAQKNPTAFYLCASSRGQFRAYNEQFFGPGTRLTVL.

The chain carries TRBV10-3 and TRBJ2-3; tentative D call: TRBD2 (6 bases). The CDR3 sequence is 15 residues long. Trimming shortened V by 10 bases and J by 1 base, and 18 bases separated the two germline ends. CDR1 is ENHRY, CDR2 SYGVKD, per germline. The DNA of the CDR3 is TGTGCCACCTCGGGGATTAGCGGCGGCACAGATACGCAGTATTTT. Amino acids: CATSGISGGTDTQYF.

This rearrangement joins TRBV6-5 to TRBJ2-2, with D uncertain. The CDR3 extends over 14 amino acids. V dropped 7 bases and J dropped 7 bases, with 16 bases sitting between them. CDR1 and CDR2 from the germline V gene are MNHEY and SVGAGI. Here the CDR3 reads CASTRSLRFGELFF. CDR3 in DNA: TGTGCCAGCACCAGATCGCTACGCTTCGGGGAGCTGTTTTTT.

The chain has TRBV6-5 and TRBJ2-7, with a weak D call TRBD1 (6 bases). V lost 2 bases to trimming and J lost 1 base, with 15 bases between them. CDR1 is MNHEY and CDR2 is SVGAGI in the germline V gene. The CDR3 has 16 residues. The CDR3 is CASSYLAQGNSYEQYF. Written as DNA, the CDR3 is TGTGCCAGCAGTTACCTGGCACAGGGTAATTCCTACGAGCAGTACTTC.